Each of the 23 T cell receptor beta chains below was sequenced from the same sample in a study of cytotoxic CD8 clonotypes in ibrutinib-treated CLL. Assay used: immunoSEQ multiplex PCR; TCRdb lists only in-frame clones, some missing. The sample has some 40,000 clones; around 63% are singletons. Sequencing was performed on PBMCs, taken at disease progression, from a patient treated with ibrutinib. These receptors came from a human donor with chronic lymphocytic leukemia.

This chain connects TRBV5-1 to TRBJ1-4, with D tentatively TRBD1 (6 bases). V was trimmed by 4 bases and J by 8 bases, leaving 18 bases between them. Germline V gene lookup returns CDR1 SGHRS and CDR2 YFSETQ. CDR3 length: 15 amino acids. The DNA of the CDR3 is TGCGCCAGCAGCGGGCTGCAGGGAGGGGGAGAAAAACTGTTTTTT. It encodes CASSGLQGGGEKLFF.

This clone was seen at least ten times. The chain uses TRBV19 and TRBJ2-5; tentatively, D is TRBD2 (6 bases). The CDR3 loop spans 15 amino acids. CDR1 is LNHDA and CDR2 is SQIVND in the germline V gene (reference sequence). Trimming removed 3 bases at V and 2 bases at J, with 13 bases between. The DNA for the CDR3 is TGTGCCAGTAGTATCCAACTAGCTAGTCAAGAGACCCAGTACTTC. It codes for CASSIQLASQETQYF. The full variable domain, with the rest looked up from reference TRBV19 and TRBJ2-5, is DGGITQSPKYLFRKEGQNVTLSCEQNLNHDAMYWYRQDPGQGLRLIYYSQIVNDFQKGDIAEGYSVSREKKESFPLTVTSAQKNPTAFYLCASSIQLASQETQYFGPGTRLLVL.

V and J are TRBV5-1 and TRBJ2-3, with 11 bases identical to TRBD1. Germline lookup yields CDR1 SGHRS and CDR2 YFSETQ. This CDR3 region has 16 residues. The J segment lost 8 bases and the V segment lost 0 bases, leaving 8 bases of the junction unmatched. CDR3 DNA: TGCGCCAGCAGCTTGGCAGGGACAGGGGGTGCGGGTACGCAGTATTTT. Translating it yields CASSLAGTGGAGTQYF.

This rearrangement joins TRBV6-5 to TRBJ1-4, with 9 bases fitting TRBD1. CDR1 MNHEY and CDR2 SVGAGI come from the germline V gene. The CDR3 spans 16 residues. V lost 0 bases, J lost 5 bases, and 4 bases stayed unmatched. The CDR3 region is CASSYSWDRANEKLFF. The CDR3 bases are TGTGCCAGCAGTTACTCTTGGGACAGGGCGAATGAAAAACTGTTTTTT.

The chain employs TRBV28 and TRBJ2-7; 11 positions agree with TRBD1. Trimming at V came to 4 bases and at J to 6 bases, leaving 5 bases not matched to a gene. Germline V gene data show CDR1 as MDHEN and CDR2 as SYDVKM. There are 14 residues in the CDR3. The CDR3 region has the DNA TGTGCCAGCAGTTCTTGGACAGGGGGCGGCGAGCAGTACTTC. This sequence encodes CASSSWTGGGEQYF. Drawing the rest from reference TRBV28 and TRBJ2-7, the complete variable domain is DVKVTQSSRYLVKRTGEKVFLECVQDMDHENMFWYRQDPGLGLRLIYFSYDVKMKEKGDIPEGYSVSREKKERFSLILESASTNQTSMYLCASSSWTGGGEQYFGPGTRLTVT.

The chain couples TRBV28 to TRBJ1-5, with 9 bases matching TRBD1. The CDR3 loop spans 14 amino acids. Germline CDR1 MDHEN, CDR2 SYDVKM. The V segment lost 6 bases and the J segment 6 bases; nucleotides outside the gene matches: 6. The CDR3 DNA follows: TGTGCCAGCAGGGAACAGGGGGCAGGTCAGCCCCAGCATTTT. Translating it yields CASREQGAGQPQHF.

The J gene is TRBJ2-3, the V gene TRBV28, with 10 positions matching TRBD1. This CDR3 contains 15 residues. The J segment lost 6 bases and the V segment lost 9 bases, leaving 12 bases of the junction unmatched. Germline V gene sequence: CDR1 MDHEN, CDR2 SYDVKM. CDR3 region: CASSDRGGHRDTQYF. CDR3 bases: TGTGCCAGTTCGGACAGGGGGGGCCATAGGGATACGCAGTATTTT.

The gene calls are TRBV19 and TRBJ1-1; D is perhaps TRBD1 (6 bases). The V end lost 3 bases, the J end lost 3 bases, and 8 bases lay between the germline ends. The CDR3 length is 13 residues. Germline-derived CDR1 and CDR2 are LNHDA and SQIVND (reference sequence). The chain's CDR3 is CASSIGGYTEAFF. DNA for the CDR3: TGTGCCAGTAGTATTGGGGGCTACACTGAAGCTTTCTTT. The full variable domain, its missing parts supplied by reference TRBV19 and TRBJ1-1, is DGGITQSPKYLFRKEGQNVTLSCEQNLNHDAMYWYRQDPGQGLRLIYYSQIVNDFQKGDIAEGYSVSREKKESFPLTVTSAQKNPTAFYLCASSIGGYTEAFFGQGTRLTVV.

The rearrangement uses TRBV28 and TRBJ2-2; unclear D gene. Trimming stripped 5 bases from V and 7 bases from J, with 17 bases between. From germline, CDR1 is MDHEN and CDR2 SYDVKM. The CDR3 runs 15 residues. The CDR3 loop reads CASSLWSQTGGELFF. CDR3 sequence (DNA): TGTGCCAGCAGTCTTTGGAGTCAAACTGGCGGGGAGCTGTTTTTT.

The rearrangement uses TRBV27 and TRBJ2-7, with D perhaps matching TRBD1 (6 bases). The V end lost 5 bases, the J end lost 4 bases, and 15 bases lay between the germline ends. Per the germline V gene, CDR1 is MNHEY and CDR2 is SMNVEV (reference sequence). The CDR3 has 14 residues. CDR3 bases: TGTGCCAGCAGTGACCGACAGGAGAGATACGAGCAGTACTTC. Translating gives CASSDRQERYEQYF.

This clone was recorded a few times. This sequence joins TRBV11-2 and TRBJ2-5, with 8 bases that match TRBD1. The CDR3 sequence is 13 residues long. Germline trimming cut 3 bases from V and 5 bases from J; bases unmatched to any gene: 2. The germline V gene has CDR1 SGHAT and CDR2 FQNNGV. DNA for the CDR3: TGTGCCAGCAGCTTCCGGGACAGGGAGACCCAGTACTTC. It translates to CASSFRDRETQYF.

This clone is a singleton in its sample. J is TRBJ1-2 and V is TRBV5-4; the match to TRBD1 covers 8 bases. Germline assignment: CDR1 SGHNT and CDR2 YYREEE (reference sequence). The CDR3 sequence is 14 residues long. V gave up 2 bases and J gave up 5 bases; unmatched junction bases: 5. As DNA, the CDR3 is TGTGCCAGCAGCTTAGGACAGGGAGGGTATGGCTACACCTTC. It codes for CASSLGQGGYGYTF.

This clone was seen more than once but under ten times. Within the sample, other DNA sequences also encode this same CDR3. The chain is built from TRBV4-1 and TRBJ2-7; a possible D gene is TRBD1 (6 bases). Germline V gene data show CDR1 as MGHRA and CDR2 as YSYEKL. The V end was cut by 2 bases, the J end by 2 bases, with 10 bases between. The CDR3 loop spans 14 amino acids. CDR3 sequence reads: CASSQPGQAYEQYF. The CDR3, as DNA: TGCGCCAGCAGCCAACCGGGACAAGCCTACGAGCAGTACTTC.

The V and J genes are TRBV4-3 and TRBJ2-5, with D possibly matching TRBD1 (5 bases). Trimming took off 2 bases at V and 5 bases at J, with 9 bases between the two ends. Germline-derived CDR1 and CDR2 are LGHNA and YSLEER. This CDR3 region has 13 residues. This CDR3 reads CASSQHRLETQYF. As DNA, the CDR3 is TGCGCCAGCAGCCAACACAGGCTGGAGACCCAGTACTTC.

V is TRBV9 and J is TRBJ1-2; D not resolved. This CDR3 comprises 13 residues. Between the trimmed V and J ends, which lost 0 bases and 6 bases, there was a span of 9 bases. The germline V gene has CDR1 SGDLS and CDR2 YYNGEE. Here the CDR3 DNA reads TGTGCCAGCAGCGTAGATCTGTTGGATGGCTACACCTTC. Protein: CASSVDLLDGYTF.

This chain's CDR3 is CASSTGRGYEQYF. The DNA of the CDR3 is TGTGCCAGTAGTACCGGGAGGGGGTACGAGCAGTACTTC. V usage is TRBV19 and J usage is TRBJ2-7; TRBD2 aligns across 8 bases. Germline values: CDR1 LNHDA, CDR2 SQIVND (reference sequence). V was pared by 4 bases and J by 4 bases, with 3 bases of the junction left unmatched. This CDR3 region has 13 residues.

This clone was seen a few times. The chain uses TRBV30 and TRBJ1-2; D gene ambiguous. The V and J ends lost 0 bases and 5 bases respectively, with 13 bases between them. Germline assignment: CDR1 GTSNPN and CDR2 SVGIG (reference sequence). The length of the CDR3 is 14 residues. CDR3 residues: CAWSVLGRRYGYTF. The CDR3 nucleotides read TGTGCCTGGAGTGTACTGGGGAGGCGTTATGGCTACACCTTC. Together with reference TRBV30 and TRBJ1-2, the CDR3 gives the full variable domain: SQTIHQWPATLVQPVGSPLSLECTVEGTSNPNLYWYRQAAGRGLQLLFYSVGIGQISSEVPQNLSASRPQDRQFILSSKKLLLSDSGFYLCAWSVLGRRYGYTFGSGTRLTVV.

J is TRBJ2-2 and V is TRBV9; 10 nucleotides align to TRBD2. This CDR3 is 18 amino acids long. V was pared by 5 bases and J by 4 bases, with 14 bases of the junction left unmatched. Germline V CDR1 and CDR2: SGDLS, YYNGEE. The CDR3 loop reads CASSLKLLAGSGTGELFF. CDR3 DNA: TGTGCCAGCAGTCTTAAACTACTAGCGGGATCGGGCACCGGGGAGCTGTTTTTT.

This clone was recorded a few times. The rearrangement links TRBV27 to TRBJ2-4; D perhaps matches TRBD1 (6 bases). From germline, CDR1 is MNHEY and CDR2 SMNVEV (reference sequence). V was cut by 3 bases and J by 6 bases, with 9 bases left in between. The CDR3 has 13 residues. CDR3 sequence: CASSFLQGNIQYF. The CDR3 DNA is TGTGCCAGCAGTTTCTTACAGGGAAACATTCAGTACTTC.

This chain connects TRBV4-1 to TRBJ1-1; D is unclear. Germline loops: CDR1 MGHRA, CDR2 YSYEKL. The CDR3 spans 14 residues. Deletions cut 2 bases from V and 2 bases from J, with 9 bases between. The CDR3 nucleotides are TGCGCCAGCAGCCAATATCAGGAAAACACTGAAGCTTTCTTT. Its translation is CASSQYQENTEAFF.

The J gene is TRBJ2-1, the V gene TRBV5-1, with D possibly matching TRBD2 (7 bases). The CDR3 runs 17 residues. V lost 1 base and J 5 bases, leaving 19 bases between the germline ends. Germline V gene data show CDR1 as SGHRS and CDR2 as YFSETQ. CDR3 sequence reads: CASSLFEGGGLDNEQFF. CDR3 sequence (DNA): TGCGCCAGCAGCTTGTTTGAGGGAGGGGGTTTAGACAATGAGCAGTTCTTC.

The chain combines TRBV19 with TRBJ2-5; a possible D gene is TRBD1 (6 bases). The CDR3 has 12 amino acids. Per germline, CDR1 LNHDA and CDR2 SQIVND (reference sequence). Trimming left V 2 bases short and J 5 bases short, with 6 bases between. The CDR3 region is CASSITGETQYF. CDR3 in DNA: TGTGCCAGTAGTATAACAGGGGAGACCCAGTACTTC.

The genes are TRBV29-1 and TRBJ2-1; D perhaps matches TRBD1 (6 bases). Trimming left V 7 bases short and J 0 bases short, with 13 bases between. The germline CDR1 and CDR2 sequences are SQVTM and ANQGSEA. The CDR3 contains 14 residues. CDR3 loop: CSAWTDSSYNEQFF. The CDR3 bases are TGCAGCGCTTGGACAGACAGCTCCTACAATGAGCAGTTCTTC.